The clone carrying this T cell receptor (beta chain) appeared a few times. Trimming took 9 bases from V and 2 from J, leaving 8 bases between them. Germline loops: CDR1 WSHSY, CDR2 SAAADI. The CDR3 extends over 12 amino acids. Authors' processing steps: The assay estimated nucleated cells by amplifying reference gene primers. The protocol was immunoSEQ multiplex PCR, while the TCRdb copy is restricted to in-frame clones and leaves out a portion. V and J calls and clone size are copied from that table; D and trimming were computed from the DNA. The data contain over 250,000 clones, over 65% of them seen just once; the ten biggest clones take up about 3.1%. These data come from a study of blood T cell repertoires in COVID-19. Whole-study context: Donors in the United States, Italy and Spain gave samples during acute or convalescent COVID-19. In each case, the material was cDNA or gDNA derived from T cells, B-cell-depleted T cells, or PBMCs.

V and J are TRBV10-2 and TRBJ1-3, with D maybe TRBD1 (5 bases). The TCR sequence derives from a woman older than 75 with acute or convalescent COVID-19. Input material: peripheral blood. The CDR3 sequence is CASQGPGNTIYF. CDR3 nucleotide sequence: TGCGCCAGTCAGGGTCCTGGAAACACCATATATTTT.